A single sample gave rise to the 21 T cell receptor beta chains below, sequenced in a study of T-cell memory formation after mild COVID-19. TCRdb re-derived calls from the 5' RACE reads in MiXCR, one entry per CDR3 protein. The sample has roughly 200,000 distinct CDR3 sequences; roughly 10% are singletons. Sequencing was done on a sample of PBMCs or a T cell subset sorted from them (not recorded which). The receptors were gathered from a man younger than 35 who had mild COVID-19 (a few samples of this study predate the infection). Cell type and time point are not known.

In its sample, this clonotype was seen many times. J is TRBJ2-1 and V is TRBV5-1; the D gene is possibly TRBD1 (6 bases). The CDR3 has 14 amino acids. The V and J ends lost 4 bases and 7 bases respectively, with 15 bases between them. The germline CDR1 and CDR2 sequences are SGHRS and YFSETQ. The CDR3 DNA sequence: TGCGCCAGCAGCCTGGCCGGGACAAAAAATGAGCAGTTCTTC. The encoded protein is CASSLAGTKNEQFF. Together with reference TRBV5-1 and TRBJ2-1, the CDR3 gives the full variable domain: KAGVTQTPRYLIKTRGQQVTLSCSPISGHRSVSWYQQTPGQGLQFLFEYFSETQRNKGNFPGRFSGRQFSNSRSEMNVSTLELGDSALYLCASSLAGTKNEQFFGPGTRLTVL.

The rearrangement uses TRBV3-1 and TRBJ1-2; D possibly corresponds to TRBD1 (6 bases). Trimming removed 5 bases from V and 5 bases from J, with 18 bases in between. CDR3 length: 15 residues. Germline loops: CDR1 LGHDT, CDR2 YNNKEL (reference sequence). CDR3 in amino acids: CASSYDRMLPYGYTF. Written as DNA, the CDR3 is TGTGCCAGCAGCTATGACAGGATGCTCCCGTATGGCTACACCTTC. Based on the CDR3 plus reference TRBV3-1 and TRBJ1-2, the full variable domain is DTAVSQTPKYLVTQMGNDKSIKCEQNLGHDTMYWYKQDSKKFLKIMFSYNNKELIINETVPNRFSPKSPDKAHLNLHINSLELGDSAVYFCASSYDRMLPYGYTFGSGTRLTVV.

This clonotype was recorded at least ten times. The chain combines TRBV6-5 with TRBJ2-7; 8 bases match TRBD1. This CDR3 is 13 amino acids long. Germline CDR1 reads MNHEY; CDR2 reads SVGAGI. V dropped 7 bases and J dropped 2; count of bases not matched to a gene: 4. CDR3 bases: TGTGCCAGCAACTTACAGGGGGCCTACGAGCAGTACTTC. It encodes CASNLQGAYEQYF.

This clonotype was found many times. The chain links TRBV11-2 to TRBJ2-5, with a possible D match to TRBD1 (6 bases). V was clipped by 0 bases and J by 5 bases, with 13 bases between them. Germline V gene sequence: CDR1 SGHAT, CDR2 FQNNGV. The CDR3 covers 15 residues. Written as DNA, the CDR3 is TGTGCCAGCAGCTTAGAGCCAGGGGCCCAGGAGACCCAGTACTTC. This sequence encodes CASSLEPGAQETQYF.

This rearrangement joins TRBV6-2 or TRBV6-3 to TRBJ1-5; 9 bases match TRBD1. The length of the CDR3 is 19 residues. Losses at the gene ends were 7 bases for V and 6 bases for J; bases not matched to a gene: 22. Per the germline V gene, CDR1 is MNHEY and CDR2 is SVGEGT. In nucleotides, the CDR3 is TGTGCCAGCAACCCCCGGGGACAGGGAAGGGCTGGCTGGGGTCAGCCCCAGCATTTT. This sequence encodes CASNPRGQGRAGWGQPQHF.

This clonotype came up a few times. The gene calls are TRBV20-1 and TRBJ1-5; D unclear. Germline V CDR1 and CDR2: DFQATT, SNEGSKA (reference sequence). Between the trimmed V and J ends, which lost 3 bases and 2 bases, there was a span of 11 bases. The CDR3 contains 14 residues. Here the CDR3 reads CSASPGGGNQPQHF. In DNA, the CDR3 is TGCAGTGCTAGCCCCGGTGGGGGCAATCAGCCCCAGCATTTT.

This clonotype was observed many times. The chain has TRBV5-1 and TRBJ2-1, with TRBD1 identical over 10 bases. Germline V gene data show CDR1 as SGHRS and CDR2 as YFSETQ. The CDR3 has 14 amino acids. With 4 bases clipped from V and 7 bases from J, the junction kept 5 bases outside the gene matches. As DNA, the CDR3 is TGCGCCAGCAGCCCAAGGACAGGGGGGAATGAGCAGTTCTTC. This gives the protein CASSPRTGGNEQFF. The full variable domain, completed using reference TRBV5-1 and TRBJ2-1, is KAGVTQTPRYLIKTRGQQVTLSCSPISGHRSVSWYQQTPGQGLQFLFEYFSETQRNKGNFPGRFSGRQFSNSRSEMNVSTLELGDSALYLCASSPRTGGNEQFFGPGTRLTVL.

The chain has TRBV28 and TRBJ1-1; 9 nucleotides align to TRBD1. CDR3 length equals 14 residues. V was clipped by 6 bases and J by 5 bases; unmatched bases: 7. Germline V lookup: CDR1 MDHEN, CDR2 SYDVKM. This CDR3 reads CASRRQGETTEAFF. CDR3 in DNA: TGTGCCAGCAGGCGACAGGGGGAGACAACTGAAGCTTTCTTT. The variable domain in full, with the rest retrieved from reference TRBV28 and TRBJ1-1, is DVKVTQSSRYLVKRTGEKVFLECVQDMDHENMFWYRQDPGLGLRLIYFSYDVKMKEKGDIPEGYSVSREKKERFSLILESASTNQTSMYLCASRRQGETTEAFFGQGTRLTVV.

This clonotype was counted ten times or more. This sequence joins TRBV7-2 and TRBJ2-3, with D uncertain. Germline V gene sequence: CDR1 SGHTA, CDR2 FQGNSA. The ends were cut back, 5 bases at V and 2 bases at J, with 8 bases in the middle. This CDR3 comprises 13 residues. CDR3 residues: CASSPYTTDTQYF. Written as DNA, the CDR3 is TGTGCCAGCAGCCCCTACACCACAGATACGCAGTATTTT.

This clonotype turned up a few times. The chain combines TRBV7-6 with TRBJ2-5, with D uncertain. The CDR3 sequence is 14 residues long. Germline V gene sequence: CDR1 SGHVS, CDR2 FNYEAQ. Trimming stripped 0 bases from V and 4 bases from J, with 9 bases between. CDR3 amino acids: CASSLAPPPETQYF. DNA of the CDR3: TGTGCCAGCAGCTTAGCCCCACCTCCAGAGACCCAGTACTTC.

Only a few counts were recorded for this clonotype. The chain joins TRBV7-2 to TRBJ2-3; D not resolved. CDR3 length: 15 amino acids. V shed 5 bases and J shed 5 bases, with 17 bases lying between them. Per germline, CDR1 SGHTA and CDR2 FQGNSA. This CDR3 is CASSPSVGWGDTQYF. The CDR3 DNA sequence: TGTGCCAGCAGCCCCAGCGTTGGGTGGGGAGATACGCAGTATTTT.

The gene calls are TRBV6-5 and TRBJ1-1; D is undetermined. CDR1 MNHEY and CDR2 SVGAGI come from the germline V gene. V was shortened by 0 bases and J by 0 bases, with 8 bases between the two germline ends. The length of the CDR3 is 15 residues. The DNA for the CDR3 is TGTGCCAGCAGTTACTCTGGACTGGTGAACACTGAAGCTTTCTTT. Amino acids: CASSYSGLVNTEAFF.

This chain connects TRBV5-5 to TRBJ1-6; D may be TRBD1 (6 bases). The germline V gene encodes CDR1 SGHKS and CDR2 YYEKEE (reference sequence). V lost 1 base and J 9 bases, leaving 14 bases between the germline ends. The CDR3 consists of 15 residues. The CDR3 DNA is TGTGCCAGCAGCTTGATTGAGGGGGGATTTTCACCCCTCCACTTT. This translates into CASSLIEGGFSPLHF.

J is TRBJ2-5 and V is TRBV5-1; 9 nucleotides align to TRBD2. V shed 0 bases and J 5 bases; nucleotides not matched to a gene: 5. CDR1 SGHRS and CDR2 YFSETQ come from the germline V gene. The CDR3 is 15 residues long. The CDR3 protein is CASSLGGGAEETQYF. The CDR3, as DNA: TGCGCCAGCAGCTTGGGCGGGGGGGCCGAGGAGACCCAGTACTTC. The whole variable domain, filled in from reference TRBV5-1 and TRBJ2-5, reads KAGVTQTPRYLIKTRGQQVTLSCSPISGHRSVSWYQQTPGQGLQFLFEYFSETQRNKGNFPGRFSGRQFSNSRSEMNVSTLELGDSALYLCASSLGGGAEETQYFGPGTRLLVL.

This sequence joins TRBV5-1 and TRBJ2-5; tentative D call: TRBD1 (7 bases). There are 14 residues in the CDR3. Germline loops: CDR1 SGHRS, CDR2 YFSETQ. Trimming cost V 3 bases and J 3 bases, with 12 bases left between them. CDR3 DNA sequence: TGCGCCAGCAGCTGGAGGGGGACAGAAGAGACCCAGTACTTC. It specifies CASSWRGTEETQYF.

This sequence joins TRBV12-3 or TRBV12-4 and TRBJ1-3; no reliable D call. The CDR3 length is 18 residues. V lost 2 bases and J lost 2, with 19 bases in between. The CDR3 protein is CASSLNDWREWAGNTIYF. The DNA of the CDR3 is TGTGCCAGCAGTTTAAATGACTGGAGGGAGTGGGCTGGAAACACCATATATTTT.

The genes are TRBV5-5 and TRBJ2-1, with 7 bases that match TRBD2. Germline trimming cut 4 bases from V and 0 bases from J; bases unmatched to any gene: 13. Germline CDR1 reads SGHKS; CDR2 reads YYEKEE (reference sequence). The CDR3 spans 18 residues. The CDR3 nucleotides are TGTGCCAGCAGCCCCGGCCCGGGACTACCTAGCTCCTACAATGAGCAGTTCTTC. It is translated as CASSPGPGLPSSYNEQFF.

This clonotype was seen a handful of times. Here the CDR3 reads CATQSGRGNYEQYV. Written as DNA, the CDR3 is TGTGCCACTCAGAGCGGCAGGGGGAACTACGAGCAGTACGTC. The chain joins TRBV2 to TRBJ2-7; 7 bases line up with TRBD1. Trimming at V came to 10 bases and at J to 3 bases, leaving 12 bases not matched to a gene. The CDR3 runs 14 residues. CDR1 is SNHLY and CDR2 is FYNNEI in the germline V gene.

The chain uses TRBV11-1 and TRBJ2-3; TRBD2 might be the D (6 bases). V lost 2 bases and J 6 bases, leaving 6 bases between the germline ends. CDR3 size: 12 residues. Germline loops: CDR1 SGHAT, CDR2 FQDESV (reference sequence). CDR3 protein: CASSLREDTQYF. The CDR3 nucleotides are TGTGCCAGCAGCTTACGGGAGGATACGCAGTATTTT. Based on the CDR3 plus reference TRBV11-1 and TRBJ2-3, the full variable domain is EAEVAQSPRYKITEKSQAVAFWCDPISGHATLYWYRQILGQGPELLVQFQDESVVDDSQLPKDRFSAERLKGVDSTLKIQPAELGDSAMYLCASSLREDTQYFGPGTRLTVL.

This clonotype came up a few times. The CDR3 DNA reads as TGCAGTGCTAACTCACCCAACCCCTACGAGCAGTACGTC. Protein: CSANSPNPYEQYV. V usage is TRBV20-1 and J usage is TRBJ2-7, with D hard to call. The CDR3 loop spans 13 amino acids. In germline, CDR1 is DFQATT, CDR2 SNEGSKA (reference sequence). Trimming cost V 4 bases and J 2 bases, with 12 bases left between them.

This clonotype was picked up many times. The V gene is TRBV10-3, the J gene TRBJ2-1, with 10 bases matching TRBD2. The CDR3 totals 14 residues. The V gene's germline CDR1 is ENHRY and CDR2 SYGVKD. J lost 8 bases, V lost 6 bases, and 7 bases had no gene match. The CDR3 DNA follows: TGTGCCATCAGCCGAGCGGGGGGGTTTGATGAGCAGTTCTTC. Translation gives CAISRAGGFDEQFF.